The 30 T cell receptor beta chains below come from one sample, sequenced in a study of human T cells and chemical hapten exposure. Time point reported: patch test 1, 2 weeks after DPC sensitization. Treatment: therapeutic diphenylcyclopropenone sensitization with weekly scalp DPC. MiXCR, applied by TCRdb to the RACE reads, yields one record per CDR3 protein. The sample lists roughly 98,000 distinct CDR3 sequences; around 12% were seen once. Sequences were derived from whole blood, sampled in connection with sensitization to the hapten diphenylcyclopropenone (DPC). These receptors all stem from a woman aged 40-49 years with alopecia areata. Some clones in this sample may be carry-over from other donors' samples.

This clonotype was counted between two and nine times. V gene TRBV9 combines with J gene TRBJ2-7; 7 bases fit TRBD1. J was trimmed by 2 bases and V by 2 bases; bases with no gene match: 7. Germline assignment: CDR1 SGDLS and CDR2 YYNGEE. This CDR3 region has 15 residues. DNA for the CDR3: TGTGCCAGCAGCGTTACCGGGACAGCACCCTACGAGCAGTACTTC. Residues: CASSVTGTAPYEQYF.

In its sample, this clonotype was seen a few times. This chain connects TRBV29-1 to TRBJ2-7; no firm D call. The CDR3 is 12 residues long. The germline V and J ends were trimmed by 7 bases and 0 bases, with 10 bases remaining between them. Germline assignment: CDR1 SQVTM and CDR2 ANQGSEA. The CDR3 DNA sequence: TGCAGCGACCGCGTCCTCTCCTACGAGCAGTACTTC. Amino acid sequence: CSDRVLSYEQYF.

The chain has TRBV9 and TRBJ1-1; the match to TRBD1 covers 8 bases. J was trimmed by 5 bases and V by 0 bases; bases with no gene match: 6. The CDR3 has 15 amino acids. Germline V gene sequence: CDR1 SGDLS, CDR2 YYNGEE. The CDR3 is CASSVEDRVGTEAFF. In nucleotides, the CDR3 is TGTGCCAGCAGCGTAGAGGACAGGGTAGGTACTGAAGCTTTCTTT.

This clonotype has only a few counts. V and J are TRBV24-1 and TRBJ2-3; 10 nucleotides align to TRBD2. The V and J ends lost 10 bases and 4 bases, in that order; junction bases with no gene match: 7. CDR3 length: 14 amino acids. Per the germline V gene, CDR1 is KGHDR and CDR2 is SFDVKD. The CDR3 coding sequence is TGTGCCACGAGCCTAGCGGGAGCCCCAGATACGCAGTATTTT. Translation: CATSLAGAPDTQYF.

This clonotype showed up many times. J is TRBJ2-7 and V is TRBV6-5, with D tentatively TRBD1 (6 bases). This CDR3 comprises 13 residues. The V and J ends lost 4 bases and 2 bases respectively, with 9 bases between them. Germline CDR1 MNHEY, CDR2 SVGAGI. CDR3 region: CASSSGATYEQYF. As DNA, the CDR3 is TGTGCCAGCAGTTCAGGGGCTACCTACGAGCAGTACTTC.

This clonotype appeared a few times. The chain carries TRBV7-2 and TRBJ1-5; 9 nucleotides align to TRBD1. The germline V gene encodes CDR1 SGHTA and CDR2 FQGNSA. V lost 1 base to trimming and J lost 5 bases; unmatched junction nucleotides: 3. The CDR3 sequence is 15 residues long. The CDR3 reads CASSLEGTGYQPQHF. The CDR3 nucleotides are TGTGCCAGCAGCTTAGAGGGGACAGGGTATCAGCCCCAGCATTTT.

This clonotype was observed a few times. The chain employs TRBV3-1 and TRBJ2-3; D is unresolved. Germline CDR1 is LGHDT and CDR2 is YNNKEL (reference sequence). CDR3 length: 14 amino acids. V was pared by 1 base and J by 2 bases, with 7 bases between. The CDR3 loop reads CASSQAAVTDTQYF. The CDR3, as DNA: TGTGCCAGCAGCCAAGCGGCCGTCACAGATACGCAGTATTTT.

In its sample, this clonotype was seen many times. As DNA, the CDR3 is TGCGCCAGCAGCCAAGAAACCGATCAGCCCCAGCATTTT. Protein product: CASSQETDQPQHF. The chain joins TRBV4-3 to TRBJ1-5; D gene uncertain. This CDR3 is built from 13 residues. CDR1 is LGHNA, CDR2 YSLEER, per germline. The ends were cut back, 0 bases at V and 5 bases at J, with 5 bases in the middle.

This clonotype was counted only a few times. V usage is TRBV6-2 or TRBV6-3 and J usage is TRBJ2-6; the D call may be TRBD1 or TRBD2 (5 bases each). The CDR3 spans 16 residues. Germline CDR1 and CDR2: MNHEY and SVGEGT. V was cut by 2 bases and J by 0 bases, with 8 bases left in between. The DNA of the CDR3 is TGTGCCAGCAGTTACCGAGGGGACTCTGGGGCCAACGTCCTGACTTTC. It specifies CASSYRGDSGANVLTF.

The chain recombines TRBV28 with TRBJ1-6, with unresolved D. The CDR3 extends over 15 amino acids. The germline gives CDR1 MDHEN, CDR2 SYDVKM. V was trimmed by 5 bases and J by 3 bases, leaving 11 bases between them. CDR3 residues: CASSVPGVYNSPLHF. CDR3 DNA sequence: TGTGCCAGCAGTGTTCCCGGAGTCTATAATTCACCCCTCCACTTT.

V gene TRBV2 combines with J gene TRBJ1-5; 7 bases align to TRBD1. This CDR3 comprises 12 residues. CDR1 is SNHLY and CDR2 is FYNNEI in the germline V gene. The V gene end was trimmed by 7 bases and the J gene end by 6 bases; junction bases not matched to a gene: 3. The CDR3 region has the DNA TGTGCCAGCACACAGGGGCCTCAGCCCCAGCATTTT. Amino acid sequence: CASTQGPQPQHF.

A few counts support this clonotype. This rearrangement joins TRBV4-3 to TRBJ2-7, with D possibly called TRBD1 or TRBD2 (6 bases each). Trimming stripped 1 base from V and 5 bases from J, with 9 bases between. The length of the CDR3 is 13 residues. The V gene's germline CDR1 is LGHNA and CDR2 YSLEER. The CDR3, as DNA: TGCGCCAGCAGCCAAGTCGGGGGCCACGAGCAGTACTTC. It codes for CASSQVGGHEQYF.

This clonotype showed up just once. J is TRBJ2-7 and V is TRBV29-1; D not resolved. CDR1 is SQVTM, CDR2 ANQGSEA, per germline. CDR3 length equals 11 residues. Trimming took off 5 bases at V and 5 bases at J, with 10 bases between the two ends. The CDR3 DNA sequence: TGCAGCGTTCGCGACTTCCACGAGCAGTACTTC. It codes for CSVRDFHEQYF.

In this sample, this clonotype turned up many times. The CDR3 DNA reads TGTGCCAGCAGCTTAGCACTCAGGGGCGAGCAGTACTTC. Translated, it gives CASSLALRGEQYF. This chain links TRBV7-2 with TRBJ2-7; tentatively, D is TRBD1 (6 bases). The V and J ends lost 0 bases and 6 bases respectively, with 9 bases between them. Germline-derived CDR1 and CDR2 are SGHTA and FQGNSA. The CDR3 covers 13 residues.

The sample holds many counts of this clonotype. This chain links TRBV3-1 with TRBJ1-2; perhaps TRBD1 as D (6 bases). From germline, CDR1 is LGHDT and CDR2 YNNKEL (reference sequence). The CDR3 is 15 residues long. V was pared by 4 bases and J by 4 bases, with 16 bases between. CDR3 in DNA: TGTGCCAGCAGCCGTTCCAGGACAGCGAGCTATGGCTACACCTTC. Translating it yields CASSRSRTASYGYTF.

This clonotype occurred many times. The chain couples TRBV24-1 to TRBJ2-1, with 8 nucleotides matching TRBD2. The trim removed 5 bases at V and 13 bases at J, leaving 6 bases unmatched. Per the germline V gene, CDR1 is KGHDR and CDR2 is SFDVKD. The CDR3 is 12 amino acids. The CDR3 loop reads CATSGPSGFQFF. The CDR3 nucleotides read TGTGCCACCAGTGGTCCTAGCGGGTTTCAGTTCTTC.

The CDR3 DNA sequence: TGCGCCAGCAGCCAAGAGCACGGACTAGGGGTCAATGAGCAGTTCTTC. This gives the protein CASSQEHGLGVNEQFF. The gene calls are TRBV4-1 and TRBJ2-1, with 7 nucleotides matching TRBD2. After removal of 0 bases from V and 6 bases from J, the junction contained 8 bases not matched to a gene. This CDR3 comprises 16 residues. The germline CDR1 and CDR2 sequences are MGHRA and YSYEKL.

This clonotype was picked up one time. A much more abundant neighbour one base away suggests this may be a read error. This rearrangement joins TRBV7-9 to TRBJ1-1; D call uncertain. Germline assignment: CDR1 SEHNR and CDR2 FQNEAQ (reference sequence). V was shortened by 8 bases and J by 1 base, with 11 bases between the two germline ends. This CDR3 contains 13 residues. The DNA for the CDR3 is TGTGCCAGCGGCTCGGATGCGAACACTGAAGCTTTCTTT. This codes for CASGSDANTEAFF.

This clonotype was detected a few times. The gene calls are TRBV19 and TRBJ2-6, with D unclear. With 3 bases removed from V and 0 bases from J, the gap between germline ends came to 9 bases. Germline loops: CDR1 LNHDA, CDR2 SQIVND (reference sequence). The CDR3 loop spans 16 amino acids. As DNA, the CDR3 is TGTGCCAGTAGTATTGGGCCTTACTCTGGGGCCAACGTCCTGACTTTC. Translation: CASSIGPYSGANVLTF.

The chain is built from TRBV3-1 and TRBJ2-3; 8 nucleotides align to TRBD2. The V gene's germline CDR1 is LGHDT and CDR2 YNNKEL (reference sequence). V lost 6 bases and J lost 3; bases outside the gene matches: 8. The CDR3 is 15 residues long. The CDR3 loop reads CASRSGGGETDTQYF. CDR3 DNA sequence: TGTGCCAGCAGGAGCGGGGGAGGGGAAACAGATACGCAGTATTTT.

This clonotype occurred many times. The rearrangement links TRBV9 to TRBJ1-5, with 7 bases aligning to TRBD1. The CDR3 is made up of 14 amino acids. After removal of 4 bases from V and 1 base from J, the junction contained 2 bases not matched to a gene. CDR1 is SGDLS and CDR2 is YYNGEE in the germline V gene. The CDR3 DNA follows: TGTGCCAGCAGCCAGGGACAGAGCAATCAGCCCCAGCATTTT. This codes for CASSQGQSNQPQHF.

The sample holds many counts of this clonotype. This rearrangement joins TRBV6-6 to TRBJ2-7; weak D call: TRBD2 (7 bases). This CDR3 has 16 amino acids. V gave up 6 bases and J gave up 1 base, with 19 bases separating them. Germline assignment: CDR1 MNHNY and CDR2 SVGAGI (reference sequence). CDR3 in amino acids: CASSNPEGGLSYEQYF. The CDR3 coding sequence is TGTGCCAGCAGCAATCCCGAGGGGGGGCTGTCCTACGAGCAGTACTTC.

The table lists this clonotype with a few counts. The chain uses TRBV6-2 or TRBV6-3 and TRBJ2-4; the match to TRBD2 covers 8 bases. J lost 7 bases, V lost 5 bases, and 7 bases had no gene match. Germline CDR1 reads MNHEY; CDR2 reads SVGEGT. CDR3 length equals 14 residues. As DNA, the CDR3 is TGTGCCAGCAGTCCGGGACTAGATCGGAACATTCAGTACTTC. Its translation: CASSPGLDRNIQYF.

CDR3 sequence (DNA): TGCAGTGCCTCTGGGCAGCTCCGCGATTCACCCCTCCACTTT. Translation: CSASGQLRDSPLHF. The chain is built from TRBV20-1 and TRBJ1-6; no firm D call. Trimming shortened V by 6 bases and J by 8 bases, and 17 bases separated the two germline ends. Germline values: CDR1 DFQATT, CDR2 SNEGSKA (reference sequence). This CDR3 comprises 14 residues.

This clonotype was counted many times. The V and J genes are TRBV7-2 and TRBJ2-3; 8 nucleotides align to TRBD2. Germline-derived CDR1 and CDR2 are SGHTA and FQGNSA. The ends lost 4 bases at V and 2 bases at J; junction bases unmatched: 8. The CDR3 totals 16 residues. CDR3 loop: CASSSLQAGVTDTQYF. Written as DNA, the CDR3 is TGTGCCAGCAGCTCTCTTCAAGCGGGAGTCACAGATACGCAGTATTTT.

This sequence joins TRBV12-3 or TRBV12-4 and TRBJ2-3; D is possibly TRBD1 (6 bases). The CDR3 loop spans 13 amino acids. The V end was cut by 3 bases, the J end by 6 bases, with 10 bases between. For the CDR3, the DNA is TGTGCCAGCAGTTTGACAGGACGGGATACGCAGTATTTT. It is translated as CASSLTGRDTQYF.

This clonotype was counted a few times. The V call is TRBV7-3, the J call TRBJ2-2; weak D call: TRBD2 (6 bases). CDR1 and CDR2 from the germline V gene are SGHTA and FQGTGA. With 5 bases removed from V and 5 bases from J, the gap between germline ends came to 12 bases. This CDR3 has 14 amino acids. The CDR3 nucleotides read TGTGCCAGCAGCCTCTCCAGCGGGACCGGGGAGCTGTTTTTT. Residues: CASSLSSGTGELFF.

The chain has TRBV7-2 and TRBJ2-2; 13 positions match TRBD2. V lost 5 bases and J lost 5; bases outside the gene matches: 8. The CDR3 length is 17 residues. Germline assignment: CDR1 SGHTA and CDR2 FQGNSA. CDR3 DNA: TGTGCCAGCAGCCCTACACTAGCGGGAGGGTGGACCGGGGAGCTGTTTTTT. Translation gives CASSPTLAGGWTGELFF.

The CDR3 is CATSESGQGRDTEAFF. The CDR3, as DNA: TGTGCCACCAGTGAATCGGGACAGGGACGGGACACTGAAGCTTTCTTT. The chain employs TRBV24-1 and TRBJ1-1, with 9 positions matching TRBD1. The CDR3 totals 16 residues. The V gene's germline CDR1 is KGHDR and CDR2 SFDVKD. The V gene end was trimmed by 4 bases and the J gene end by 3 bases; junction bases not matched to a gene: 8.

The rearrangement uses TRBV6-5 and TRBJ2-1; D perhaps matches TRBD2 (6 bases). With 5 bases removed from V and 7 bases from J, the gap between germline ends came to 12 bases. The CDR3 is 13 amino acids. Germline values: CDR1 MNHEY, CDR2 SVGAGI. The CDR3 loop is CASSPAGSNEQFF. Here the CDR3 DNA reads TGTGCCAGCAGTCCCGCGGGAAGTAATGAGCAGTTCTTC.